The 3 T cell receptor beta chains below all came from one sample that was sequenced in a study of cytomegalovirus exposure and HLA in healthy donors. 60 Vbeta and 13 Jbeta primers were used in PCR. The table came from immunoSEQ multiplex PCR; TCRdb's copy has only in-frame clones and leaves some out. The sample has 200,000 to 250,000 clones; 85% are singletons. The specimen was PBMCs. These receptors originate from a human donor in good health.

In DNA form, the CDR3 reads TGCGCCAGCAGCTTTGAGCGAAATGAGCAGTTCTTC. Translation gives CASSFERNEQFF. The genes are TRBV5-1 and TRBJ2-1; D is ambiguous. Germline values: CDR1 SGHRS, CDR2 YFSETQ. This CDR3 is built from 12 residues. Trimming stripped 2 bases from V and 7 bases from J, with 7 bases between. Full variable domain (outside the CDR3, taken from reference TRBV5-1 and TRBJ2-1): KAGVTQTPRYLIKTRGQQVTLSCSPISGHRSVSWYQQTPGQGLQFLFEYFSETQRNKGNFPGRFSGRQFSNSRSEMNVSTLELGDSALYLCASSFERNEQFFGPGTRLTVL.

Of note for this clone: Other nucleotide sequences in the sample specify the same CDR3. The rearrangement links TRBV18 to TRBJ2-3; 9 positions match TRBD1. The J segment lost 3 bases and the V segment lost 3 bases, leaving 1 base of the junction unmatched. This CDR3 comprises 14 residues. The germline V gene encodes CDR1 KGHSH and CDR2 LQKENI. The DNA for the CDR3 is TGTGCCAGCTCACCCGGACAGGGGACAGATACGCAGTATTTT. It is translated as CASSPGQGTDTQYF.

The chain combines TRBV4-3 with TRBJ1-1; 8 bases map to TRBD1. With 0 bases clipped from V and 0 bases from J, the junction kept 6 bases outside the gene matches. CDR1 and CDR2 (germline): LGHNA, YSLEER. This CDR3 region has 17 residues. The CDR3 DNA sequence: TGCGCCAGCAGCCAAGATCGGGCAGGGGGCTTGAACACTGAAGCTTTCTTT. Encoded protein: CASSQDRAGGLNTEAFF.